These 13 T cell receptor beta chains came from one sample sequenced in a study of memory CD4+ T cells and cytomegalovirus serostatus. Single viable CD3+CD4+CD8-CD45RO+ cells were sorted as the memory CD4+ T cells. This table comes from immunoSEQ multiplex PCR, and its TCRdb copy is limited to in-frame clones, with some not included. Among almost 45,000 clones listed, about 80% were seen once. Specimen: memory CD4+ T cells from blood. Receptors originate from an adult in good health and CMV-seronegative.

This clone appeared a few times. J is TRBJ2-2 and V is TRBV11-3; unclear D gene. The CDR3 is 14 residues long. V was clipped by 3 bases and J by 5 bases, with 10 bases between them. The germline V gene encodes CDR1 SGHNT and CDR2 YENEEA. CDR3 DNA sequence: TGTGCCAGCAGCTTTCTGCGCCTGACCGGGGAGCTGTTTTTT. Translated, it gives CASSFLRLTGELFF. Filled out from reference TRBV11-3 and TRBJ2-2, the complete variable domain reads EAGVVQSPRYKIIEKKQPVAFWCNPISGHNTLYWYLQNLGQGPELLIRYENEEAVDDSQLPKDRFSAERLKGVDSTLKIQPAELGDSAVYLCASSFLRLTGELFFGEGSRLTVL.

The chain links TRBV2 to TRBJ1-1; 8 bases agree with TRBD1. Looked up from germline, CDR1 is SNHLY and CDR2 is FYNNEI. J was trimmed by 4 bases and V by 7 bases; bases with no gene match: 8. This CDR3 is 14 amino acids long. The CDR3 region has the DNA TGTGCCAGCACCCGACAGGGGTATGGCACTGAAGCTTTCTTT. This gives the protein CASTRQGYGTEAFF.

CDR3 coding DNA: TGTGCCAGCAGCCTGGACAGGAGGGGGGCAGATACGCAGTATTTT. It specifies CASSLDRRGADTQYF. The chain is built from TRBV7-2 and TRBJ2-3; D may be TRBD1 (7 bases). In germline, CDR1 is SGHTA, CDR2 FQGNSA. V gave up 5 bases and J gave up 4 bases, with 16 bases separating them. The CDR3 spans 15 residues.

This chain joins TRBV6-6 and TRBJ2-2; D is uncertain. The CDR3 extends over 12 amino acids. V lost 7 bases and J 1 base, leaving 4 bases between the germline ends. Germline V gives CDR1 MNHNY, CDR2 SVGAGI (reference sequence). The DNA of the CDR3 is TGTGCCAGCACCCGGAACACCGGGGAGCTGTTTTTT. It encodes CASTRNTGELFF.

This chain uses TRBV5-6 with TRBJ1-2, with D perhaps TRBD1 (5 bases). Trimming pared 0 bases from V and 6 bases from J, leaving 12 bases between. CDR3 length: 14 amino acids. The germline CDR1 and CDR2 sequences are SGHDT and YYEEEE. In DNA form, the CDR3 reads TGTGCCAGCAGCTTGGGACAGCGGCCTCATGGCTACACCTTC. Its protein product is CASSLGQRPHGYTF. Supplemented by reference TRBV5-6 and TRBJ1-2, the full variable domain reads DAGVTQSPTHLIKTRGQQVTLRCSPKSGHDTVSWYQQALGQGPQFIFQYYEEEERQRGNFPDRFSGHQFPNYSSELNVNALLLGDSALYLCASSLGQRPHGYTFGSGTRLTVV.

Written as DNA, the CDR3 is TGTGCCAGCAGTCTCCGGCGTCAGGGAAATGAAAAACTGTTTTTT. Protein product: CASSLRRQGNEKLFF. V gene TRBV27 combines with J gene TRBJ1-4; D is perhaps TRBD1 (5 bases). V shed 5 bases and J shed 5 bases, with 15 bases lying between them. Germline CDR1 reads MNHEY; CDR2 reads SMNVEV (reference sequence). The length of the CDR3 is 15 residues.

This chain uses TRBV5-1 with TRBJ1-1, with D unclear. The CDR3 extends over 14 amino acids. The V end was cut by 4 bases, the J end by 3 bases, with 13 bases between. CDR1 SGHRS and CDR2 YFSETQ come from the germline V gene. The CDR3 loop is CASSVTEDHTEAFF. The DNA of the CDR3 is TGCGCCAGCAGCGTGACGGAAGACCACACTGAAGCTTTCTTT.

The gene calls are TRBV28 and TRBJ2-5, with 11 bases that match TRBD2. Germline V gene data show CDR1 as MDHEN and CDR2 as SYDVKM. With V trimmed by 5 bases and J by 5 bases, 4 bases remained unmatched. The CDR3 contains 14 residues. The CDR3 nucleotides are TGTGCCAGCAGTACCCGACTAGCGGGGGAGACCCAGTACTTC. Translation: CASSTRLAGETQYF.

The chain has TRBV11-1 and TRBJ2-7; 15 bases map to TRBD2. Germline trimming cut 5 bases from V and 0 bases from J; bases unmatched to any gene: 5. CDR1 SGHAT and CDR2 FQDESV come from the germline V gene (reference sequence). The CDR3 consists of 17 residues. This CDR3 is CASSQGLAGGHSYEQYF. The CDR3 DNA reads TGTGCCAGCAGCCAGGGACTAGCGGGAGGACACTCCTACGAGCAGTACTTC.

The V gene is TRBV5-1, the J gene TRBJ1-4; perhaps TRBD1 as D (6 bases). With 2 bases removed from V and 4 bases from J, the gap between germline ends came to 12 bases. Germline values: CDR1 SGHRS, CDR2 YFSETQ. This CDR3 is built from 15 residues. The CDR3 DNA sequence: TGCGCCAGCAGCTTAGGGGGACAAATTAATGAAAAACTGTTTTTT. Translating it yields CASSLGGQINEKLFF.

V gene TRBV10-1 combines with J gene TRBJ1-4; 7 bases are shared with TRBD1. CDR1 WNHNN and CDR2 SYGVQD come from the germline V gene (reference sequence). V was pared by 5 bases and J by 8 bases, with 5 bases of the junction left unmatched. The CDR3 has 13 amino acids. CDR3 DNA: TGCGCCAGCAGTAGCGACAGGGCCGAAAAACTGTTTTTT. Amino acids: CASSSDRAEKLFF.

J is TRBJ2-1 and V is TRBV18; TRBD2 agrees at 8 bases. With 0 bases clipped from V and 5 bases from J, the junction kept 9 bases outside the gene matches. The CDR3 is 17 amino acids. Germline lookup yields CDR1 KGHSH and CDR2 LQKENI. The DNA for the CDR3 is TGTGCCAGCTCACCACCCCAGGGTAGCGGGATAAACAATGAGCAGTTCTTC. Translating gives CASSPPQGSGINNEQFF.

CDR3 sequence reads: CASSFEAGGTGANVLTF. The CDR3, as DNA: TGTGCCAGCAGCTTCGAAGCAGGGGGCACTGGGGCCAACGTCCTGACTTTC. The rearrangement joins TRBV5-6 to TRBJ2-6, with TRBD1 matching 8 bases. CDR1 is SGHDT, CDR2 YYEEEE, per germline. Germline trimming cut 2 bases from V and 2 bases from J; bases unmatched to any gene: 6. This CDR3 is 17 amino acids long.